This TCR beta chain comes out of a study of blood T cell repertoires in COVID-19. The overall study: In each case, the material was cDNA or gDNA derived from T cells, B-cell-depleted T cells, or PBMCs.

A single count supports this clone. Those who participated ranged in age from about 18 to 89 years and resided in 20 to 30 US areas. Using immunoSEQ multiplex PCR, the repertoire was profiled, and TCRdb retains in-frame clones only, with some absent. The sample lists fewer than 350,000 clones, roughly 90% occurring once. Germline CDR1 and CDR2: MNHEY and SMNVEV (reference sequence). With 5 bases clipped from V and 0 bases from J, the junction kept 9 bases outside the gene matches. This CDR3 region has 18 residues. The V gene is TRBV27, the J gene TRBJ2-7; 14 positions match TRBD2. The material sequenced was PBMCs or T cells enriched from blood (not recorded which). This clonotype originated in a woman in her twenties or thirties who had been exposed to COVID-19. The CDR3 sequence: CASSPGLAGGLISYEQYF. The CDR3 DNA is TGTGCCAGCAGTCCAGGACTAGCGGGAGGCCTCATCTCCTACGAGCAGTACTTC.